This paragraph reports one T cell receptor (beta chain). Its matching antigen is unknown. The data derive from a study of T cells after posttransplantation cyclophosphamide. Study outcomes and limitations: Skin or GI-infiltrating T cells shared few TRB sequences with blood.

Germline-derived CDR1 and CDR2 are SGDLS and YYNGEE. V shed 3 bases and J shed 4 bases, with 26 bases lying between them. The CDR3 sequence is 19 residues long. Data came from immunoSEQ multiplex PCR; TCRdb stores just in-frame clones and leaves some out. This sample includes approximately 8,400 clones with no singletons; its ten biggest clones take up less than 25%. Cyclophosphamide on days +3 and +4 followed busulfan-fludarabine conditioning and a marrow graft. This chain links TRBV9 with TRBJ2-1; D might be TRBD2 (6 bases). Specimen: PBMCs, collected roughly 3 months after allogeneic stem cell transplant with posttransplant cyclophosphamide. The sequence was obtained from a female patient in her 60s who received an allogeneic stem cell transplant from an unrelated donor, was CMV-positive, and had acute GVHD only. Some T cells may be graft donor cells. CDR3 amino acids: CASSAEGTAQLGLYNEQFF. The CDR3 nucleotides read TGTGCCAGCAGCGCAGAGGGGACCGCACAACTGGGACTTTACAATGAGCAGTTCTTC.